What follows are 30 T cell receptor beta chains derived from one specimen sequenced in a study of vaccination and CD4 T cells after COVID-19. Their cognate antigens are unknown. Treatment indicated: approximately 10-day PBMC culture with coronavirus spike peptide pools or control peptides (ViraFEST assay). Samples of CD4+ T cells were obtained from the unexposed donor before the COVID-19 pandemic (2011-2018). With the Oncomine TCR Beta short-read assay, DNA from cultured CD4+ T cells was sequenced. The source of extracted genomic DNA was cultured CD4+ T cells. TCRdb passed the PCR reads through MiXCR, listing each CDR3 protein once. The repertoire holds 6,000 to 10,000 distinct CDR3 sequences, with roughly 32% as singletons. Sequencing used CD4+ T cells from blood, cultured in vitro. Receptors originate from a human donor in good health.

This chain joins TRBV25-1 and TRBJ2-1; maybe TRBD2 (6 bases). CDR3 size: 14 residues. Germline V CDR1 and CDR2: MGHDK, SYGVNS. V gave up 6 bases and J gave up 7 bases, with 16 bases separating them. In nucleotides, the CDR3 is TGTGCCAGCAGAGGGGTAGGGGAGGTGAATGAGCAGTTCTTC. It is translated as CASRGVGEVNEQFF.

Only a few counts were recorded for this clonotype. The rearrangement links TRBV6-2 or TRBV6-3 to TRBJ2-5, with D maybe TRBD1 (5 bases). The CDR3 length is 13 residues. Germline lookup yields CDR1 MNHEY and CDR2 SVGEGT. V lost 2 bases and J 5 bases, leaving 9 bases between the germline ends. DNA of the CDR3: TGTGCCAGCAGTTACAGGGGAATGGAGACCCAGTACTTC. It translates to CASSYRGMETQYF.

The chain is built from TRBV6-1 and TRBJ2-1; 10 bases agree with TRBD2. Trimming took 8 bases from V and 1 from J; bases not matched to a gene: 8. Germline V gene lookup returns CDR1 MNHNS and CDR2 SASEGT. The CDR3 extends over 16 amino acids. The CDR3 DNA follows: TGTGCCAGCCGGGCCCTAGCGGGAGTATCCTACAATGAGCAGTTCTTC. Its translation is CASRALAGVSYNEQFF.

This clonotype appeared a few times. J is TRBJ1-2 and V is TRBV10-3; a weak D match, TRBD1 (5 bases). The V and J ends lost 10 bases and 4 bases respectively, with 13 bases between them. Germline loops: CDR1 ENHRY, CDR2 SYGVKD. The CDR3 is 12 residues long. CDR3 in DNA: TGTGCCACCTCGACAGAAGCCTATGGCTACACCTTC. Its translation: CATSTEAYGYTF.

This chain connects TRBV12-3 or TRBV12-4 to TRBJ2-2; no reliable D call. The ends were cut back, 8 bases at V and 10 bases at J, with 5 bases in the middle. CDR3 size: 9 residues. In DNA form, the CDR3 reads TGTGCCAGCGGAAAGGAGCTGTTTTTT. Translated: CASGKELFF.

This clonotype was seen only a few times. The rearrangement uses TRBV27 and TRBJ1-5, with 7 bases aligning to TRBD1. The length of the CDR3 is 15 residues. The V and J ends lost 6 bases and 0 bases, in that order; junction bases with no gene match: 5. In germline, CDR1 is MNHEY, CDR2 SMNVEV (reference sequence). The CDR3 region has the DNA TGTGCCAGCAGAACGGGACAGAATAGCAATCAGCCCCAGCATTTT. Encoded protein: CASRTGQNSNQPQHF.

The chain carries TRBV18 and TRBJ2-7; D may be TRBD2 (5 bases). Germline CDR1 reads KGHSH; CDR2 reads LQKENI. V was trimmed by 1 base and J by 2 bases, leaving 15 bases between them. CDR3 length: 16 residues. CDR3 sequence reads: CASSPLPLVATYEQYF. CDR3 DNA: TGTGCCAGCTCACCACTGCCGCTAGTAGCGACCTACGAGCAGTACTTC.

This clonotype appeared a single time. The chain recombines TRBV20-1 with TRBJ1-6; D gene unclear. The CDR3 length is 11 residues. Germline V gene data show CDR1 as DFQATT and CDR2 as SNEGSKA (reference sequence). With 5 bases removed from V and 10 bases from J, the gap between germline ends came to 9 bases. The CDR3 spells CSALGNSPLHF. The CDR3 bases are TGCAGTGCTTTGGGGAACTCACCCCTCCACTTT.

By share, this clonotype ranks as medium-sized. The V and J genes are TRBV6-5 and TRBJ1-2, with 10 bases identical to TRBD1. This CDR3 is 15 amino acids long. The junction had 4 bases not matched to a gene; V was cut back by 0 bases and J by 6 bases. The germline V gene encodes CDR1 MNHEY and CDR2 SVGAGI. The chain's CDR3 is CASSYSTGTGDGYTF. The CDR3, as DNA: TGTGCCAGCAGTTACTCGACTGGGACAGGGGATGGCTACACCTTC.

This chain links TRBV6-1 with TRBJ2-3; D perhaps matches TRBD2 (5 bases). From germline, CDR1 is MNHNS and CDR2 SASEGT. Between the trimmed V and J ends, which lost 3 bases and 6 bases, there was a span of 10 bases. CDR3 length: 13 amino acids. CDR3 coding DNA: TGTGCCAGCAGTGACCTCCCGGGGGATACGCAGTATTTT. Translation: CASSDLPGDTQYF.

This clonotype appeared a few times. This rearrangement joins TRBV20-1 to TRBJ2-7, with D unclear. The CDR3 is made up of 12 amino acids. V lost 8 bases and J 2 bases, leaving 13 bases between the germline ends. Germline CDR1 is DFQATT and CDR2 is SNEGSKA (reference sequence). Here the CDR3 reads CSSPGSPYEQYF. The CDR3 DNA follows: TGCAGTTCCCCGGGTTCTCCCTACGAGCAGTACTTC.

This clonotype was counted between two and nine times. This chain joins TRBV28 and TRBJ2-7; D perhaps matches TRBD1 (6 bases). The V gene lost 6 bases and the J gene lost 2 bases, with 14 bases spanning the gap. This CDR3 has 14 amino acids. Germline CDR1 and CDR2: MDHEN and SYDVKM. The CDR3 DNA reads as TGTGCCAGCAGCCTCAGGGGTGTACCCTACGAGCAGTACTTC. It encodes CASSLRGVPYEQYF. Full variable domain (missing parts from reference TRBV28 and TRBJ2-7): DVKVTQSSRYLVKRTGEKVFLECVQDMDHENMFWYRQDPGLGLRLIYFSYDVKMKEKGDIPEGYSVSREKKERFSLILESASTNQTSMYLCASSLRGVPYEQYFGPGTRLTVT.

Points on this clonotype: This clone may be a read error of a much larger clone one base away. The V and J genes are TRBV20-1 and TRBJ1-1, with D hard to call. The CDR3 sequence is 12 residues long. Germline loops: CDR1 DFQATT, CDR2 SNEGSKA (reference sequence). With 5 bases removed from V and 8 bases from J, the gap between germline ends came to 15 bases. This CDR3 reads CSAEVAGTEAFF. CDR3 in DNA: TGCAGTGCTGAGGTCGCGGGCACCGAAGCTTTCTTT.

This clonotype was observed a handful of times. This chain joins TRBV20-1 and TRBJ2-2; 8 bases map to TRBD1. The CDR3 is 15 amino acids. Germline V gene data show CDR1 as DFQATT and CDR2 as SNEGSKA (reference sequence). V shed 2 bases, J shed 8 bases, and the junction held 10 bases outside the gene matches. CDR3 DNA sequence: TGCAGTGCTAGACCCGGACAGGGTGTAGCGGGGGAGCTGTTTTTT. This translates into CSARPGQGVAGELFF.

This chain joins TRBV4-3 and TRBJ2-7; TRBD1 agrees at 7 bases. The junction had 11 bases not matched to a gene; V was cut back by 1 base and J by 5 bases. This CDR3 spans 16 amino acids. From germline, CDR1 is LGHNA and CDR2 YSLEER. CDR3 protein: CASSQGPGTDAHEQYF. The CDR3 DNA reads TGCGCCAGCAGCCAAGGACCCGGGACAGACGCCCACGAGCAGTACTTC.

This clonotype came up a few times. The CDR3 DNA sequence: TGTGCCAGTAAGCGCGCTGCCAACCGACAGGGTGGCTACACCTTC. The encoded protein is CASKRAANRQGGYTF. The V call is TRBV19, the J call TRBJ1-2; 7 bases align to TRBD1. This CDR3 contains 15 residues. V was clipped by 7 bases and J by 7 bases; unmatched bases: 15. Per germline, CDR1 LNHDA and CDR2 SQIVND (reference sequence).

Points on this clonotype: Mismatch with germline at one junction end may stem from a read error. V is TRBV5-4 and J is TRBJ2-5; D unclear. Germline V gene lookup returns CDR1 SGHNT and CDR2 YYREEE (reference sequence). The CDR3 contains 14 residues. CDR3 in DNA: TGTGCCAGCGGCTTGGGTCTCGAGTTGGAGACCCAGTACTTC. This codes for CASGLGLELETQYF.

This chain uses TRBV24-1 with TRBJ2-7; 11 nucleotides line up with TRBD1. Germline V gene sequence: CDR1 KGHDR, CDR2 SFDVKD. The CDR3 is made up of 12 amino acids. Losses at the gene ends were 11 bases for V and 6 bases for J; bases not matched to a gene: 5. The CDR3 here is CAIRDRGGEQYF. CDR3 DNA sequence: TGTGCCATCCGGGACAGGGGGGGCGAGCAGTACTTC.

This clonotype is deemed medium-sized. The V call is TRBV27, the J call TRBJ1-2, with TRBD1 matching over 7 bases. There are 13 residues in the CDR3. V gave up 2 bases and J gave up 3 bases; unmatched junction bases: 0. Germline CDR1 and CDR2: MNHEY and SMNVEV (reference sequence). This chain's CDR3 is CASSLTGDYGYTF. CDR3 DNA sequence: TGTGCCAGCAGTTTAACAGGGGACTATGGCTACACCTTC.

The chain links TRBV19 to TRBJ1-6, with D tentatively TRBD1 (5 bases). Germline CDR1 and CDR2: LNHDA and SQIVND (reference sequence). V gave up 2 bases and J gave up 7 bases, with 6 bases separating them. This CDR3 contains 13 residues. For the CDR3, the DNA is TGTGCCAGTAGTATACAGGGAAATTCACCCCTCCACTTT. Translated, it gives CASSIQGNSPLHF.

This clonotype was counted only a few times. The gene calls are TRBV10-1 and TRBJ2-3; D tentatively fits TRBD1 or TRBD2 (5 bases each). Germline V CDR1 and CDR2: WNHNN, SYGVQD (reference sequence). The CDR3 has 16 residues. Trimming left V 4 bases short and J 0 bases short, with 14 bases between. The CDR3 nucleotides read TGCGCCAGCAGTGTACGAGGGGAGCCTAGCACAGATACGCAGTATTTT. Translating gives CASSVRGEPSTDTQYF.

This clonotype appeared a few times. V gene TRBV27 combines with J gene TRBJ2-1; a possible D gene is TRBD1 (6 bases). Germline lookup yields CDR1 MNHEY and CDR2 SMNVEV (reference sequence). The CDR3 runs 13 residues. V lost 6 bases and J 9 bases, leaving 15 bases between the germline ends. Here the CDR3 reads CASSNYREGEQFF. CDR3 coding DNA: TGTGCCAGCAGCAATTACAGGGAAGGTGAGCAGTTCTTC.

This clonotype appeared once. The chain combines TRBV6-2 or TRBV6-3 with TRBJ2-3; no definite D call. Germline V CDR1 and CDR2: MNHEY, SVGEGT. The ends were cut back, 1 base at V and 0 bases at J, with 14 bases in the middle. The CDR3 has 17 amino acids. The DNA of the CDR3 is TGTGCCAGCAGTTACTATAGTTGGGCAGCTAGCACAGATACGCAGTATTTT. Protein: CASSYYSWAASTDTQYF.

V is TRBV27 and J is TRBJ2-3; D is uncertain. Deletions cut 1 base from V and 0 bases from J, with 5 bases between. CDR1 and CDR2 (germline): MNHEY, SMNVEV (reference sequence). CDR3 length: 14 residues. CDR3 bases: TGTGCCAGCAGTTTATTGGGCAGCACAGATACGCAGTATTTT. The encoded protein is CASSLLGSTDTQYF.

The V call is TRBV19, the J call TRBJ2-1, with unresolved D. The CDR3 is 13 residues long. V shed 3 bases and J shed 8 bases, with 11 bases lying between them. The V gene's germline CDR1 is LNHDA and CDR2 SQIVND (reference sequence). The DNA of the CDR3 is TGTGCCAGTAGTATGTGGGTATCGGATGAGCAGTTCTTC. Encoded protein: CASSMWVSDEQFF.

The chain employs TRBV30 and TRBJ1-1; D is undetermined. The germline V and J ends were trimmed by 4 bases and 11 bases, with 11 bases remaining between them. This CDR3 spans 10 amino acids. Germline V CDR1 and CDR2: GTSNPN, SVGIG (reference sequence). The DNA for the CDR3 is TGTGCCTGGAAGCAGAGGGATGCTTTCTTT. Protein sequence: CAWKQRDAFF.

This chain links TRBV9 with TRBJ2-3; TRBD1 agrees at 8 bases. The V gene's germline CDR1 is SGDLS and CDR2 YYNGEE. The ends lost 1 base at V and 1 base at J; junction bases unmatched: 5. The CDR3 has 16 amino acids. The CDR3 is CASSVRTGPGTDTQYF. DNA of the CDR3: TGTGCCAGCAGCGTACGGACAGGGCCCGGCACAGATACGCAGTATTTT.

This clonotype counts as medium-sized (0.01 to 0.1%). Here the CDR3 DNA reads TGCAGTGCTCCCATGGGCAGAGTCACTGAAGCTTTCTTT. Amino acid sequence: CSAPMGRVTEAFF. The chain recombines TRBV20-1 with TRBJ1-1; D is undetermined. This CDR3 is 13 amino acids long. V was cut by 5 bases and J by 4 bases, with 14 bases left in between. Germline V CDR1 and CDR2: DFQATT, SNEGSKA (reference sequence).

This chain joins TRBV19 and TRBJ2-7, with 8 bases fitting TRBD2. V gave up 5 bases and J gave up 2 bases; unmatched junction bases: 8. This CDR3 spans 15 amino acids. Germline loops: CDR1 LNHDA, CDR2 SQIVND (reference sequence). As DNA, the CDR3 is TGTGCCAGTAGTGGACGGGGGGGGCAGACCTACGAGCAGTACTTC. It is translated as CASSGRGGQTYEQYF.

The chain is built from TRBV20-1 and TRBJ2-3; D is undetermined. Germline V gene data show CDR1 as DFQATT and CDR2 as SNEGSKA (reference sequence). The CDR3 length is 15 residues. V gave up 6 bases and J gave up 0 bases, with 16 bases separating them. CDR3 loop: CSAPTRRSSTDTQYF. The CDR3 nucleotides are TGCAGTGCCCCAACCCGCAGGAGCAGCACAGATACGCAGTATTTT.